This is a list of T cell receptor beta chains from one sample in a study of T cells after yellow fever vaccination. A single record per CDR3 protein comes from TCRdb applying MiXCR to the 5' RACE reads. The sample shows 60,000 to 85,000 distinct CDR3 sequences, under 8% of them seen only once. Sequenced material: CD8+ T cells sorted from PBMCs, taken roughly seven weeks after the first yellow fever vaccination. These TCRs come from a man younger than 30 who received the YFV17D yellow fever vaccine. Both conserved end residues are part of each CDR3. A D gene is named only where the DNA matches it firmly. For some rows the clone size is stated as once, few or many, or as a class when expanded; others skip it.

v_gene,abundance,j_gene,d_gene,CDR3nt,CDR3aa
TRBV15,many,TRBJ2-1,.,TGTGCCACCAGCGGGGACTCGTCCTACAATGAGCAGTTCTTC,CATSGDSSYNEQFF
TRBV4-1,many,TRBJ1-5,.,TGCGCCAGCAGCCAAGATACCGATCAGCCCCAGCATTTT,CASSQDTDQPQHF
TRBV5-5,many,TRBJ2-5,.,TGTGCCAGCAGCTTGGGTTCAGGGTCTCGAGAGACCCAGTACTTC,CASSLGSGSRETQYF
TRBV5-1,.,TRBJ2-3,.,TGCGCCAGCAGCATCGGGACTCCTAACACAGATACGCAGTATTTT,CASSIGTPNTDTQYF
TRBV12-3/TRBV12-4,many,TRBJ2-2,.,TGTGCCAGCAGTCCGCTGTCCGGGGAGCTGTTTTTT,CASSPLSGELFF
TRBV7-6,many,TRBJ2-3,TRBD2,TGTGCCAGCAGCTTAGTAGCGGGGGGGCTGGAAGATACGCAGTATTTT,CASSLVAGGLEDTQYF
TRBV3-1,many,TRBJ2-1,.,TGTGCCAGCAGCCCCGACCTCAATGAGCAGTTCTTC,CASSPDLNEQFF
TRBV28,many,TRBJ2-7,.,TGTGCCAGCAGTTTCGGGCTAGCCCAGGGCCCTTCCTTGAAGCAGTACTTC,CASSFGLAQGPSLKQYF
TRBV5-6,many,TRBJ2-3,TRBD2,TGTGCCAGCAGGATAGCGGGGGCCCGGGGAGATACGCAGTATTTT,CASRIAGARGDTQYF
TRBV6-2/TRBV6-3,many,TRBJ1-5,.,TGTGCCAGCAGTTACGGGGGTATCCAGCCCCAGCATTTT,CASSYGGIQPQHF
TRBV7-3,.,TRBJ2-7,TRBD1,TGTGCCAGCAGCCAGACAGGGATGTCCTACGAGCAGTACTTC,CASSQTGMSYEQYF
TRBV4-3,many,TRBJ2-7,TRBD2,TGCGCCAGCAGCCAAGATAGCGGGGGAGCCTACGAGCAGTACTTC,CASSQDSGGAYEQYF
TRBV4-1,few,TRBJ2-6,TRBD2,TGCGCCAGCAGCCAAAGGCCCCCACAGCGGGACGGGGCCAACGTCCTGACTTTC,CASSQRPPQRDGANVLTF
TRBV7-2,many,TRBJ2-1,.,TGTGCCAGCAGCTTATTGGGGGAGCCCTACAATGAGCAGTTCTTC,CASSLLGEPYNEQFF
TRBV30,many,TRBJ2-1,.,TGTGCCTGGGGGGATACAGGGTTTTCCCACAATGAGCAGTTCTTC,CAWGDTGFSHNEQFF
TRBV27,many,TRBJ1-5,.,TGTGCCACCAGCACCGGGGGCAATCAGCCCCAGCATTTT,CATSTGGNQPQHF
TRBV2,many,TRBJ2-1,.,TGTGCCAGCAGTGAAGGGGCGGAGCAGTTCTTC,CASSEGAEQFF
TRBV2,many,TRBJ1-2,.,TGTGCCAGCAGTGAAGGGGCACTCCTAACCTATGGCTACACCTTC,CASSEGALLTYGYTF
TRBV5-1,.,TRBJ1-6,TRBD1,TGCGCCAGCAGCTTGGCCACGACAGGGTCCAATTCACCCCTCCACTTT,CASSLATTGSNSPLHF
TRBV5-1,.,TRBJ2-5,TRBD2,TGCGCCAGCAGGCCTGGACTAGCGGGGTACCAAGAGACCCAGTACTTC,CASRPGLAGYQETQYF
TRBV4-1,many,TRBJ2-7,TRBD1,TGCGCCAGCAGCCAAGAACCGACAGGGGGGTACTACGAGCAGTACTTC,CASSQEPTGGYYEQYF
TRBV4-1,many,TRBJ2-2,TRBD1,TGCGCCAGCAGCCAAGCCGGGACAGGGGCCCACACCGGGGAGCTGTTTTTT,CASSQAGTGAHTGELFF
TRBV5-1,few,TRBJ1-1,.,TGCGCCAGCACCGTTACGGGTCGGGCTGAAGCTTTCTTT,CASTVTGRAEAFF
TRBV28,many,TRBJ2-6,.,TGTGCCAGCAGCCCCCAGACAGTGGCTGGGGCCAACGTCCTGACTTTC,CASSPQTVAGANVLTF
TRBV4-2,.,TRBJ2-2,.,TGTGCCAGCAGCCCAGTGGGGAGCTCGGGCACCGGGGGGCTGTTTTTT,CASSPVGSSGTGGLFF
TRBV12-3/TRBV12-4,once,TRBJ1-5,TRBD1,TGTGCCAGCAGTTCGACAGGGTCCAAACAGCCCCAGCATTTT,CASSSTGSKQPQHF
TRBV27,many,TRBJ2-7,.,TGTGCCAGCAGACCGGATGGGGCTGTATACGAGCAGTACTTC,CASRPDGAVYEQYF
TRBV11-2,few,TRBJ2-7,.,TGTGCCAGCAGCTTATATGCCAGGGTCTCCTACGAGCAGTACTTC,CASSLYARVSYEQYF
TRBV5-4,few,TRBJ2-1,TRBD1,TGTGCCAGCACCCCTCAAAACAGGGGAACTCATGAGCAGTTCTTC,CASTPQNRGTHEQFF
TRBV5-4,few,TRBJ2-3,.,TGTGCCAGCAGCTTGGGACACCCCGAGTATTTT,CASSLGHPEYF
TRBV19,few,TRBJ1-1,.,TGTGCCAGTAGTATGGGCGCGGTTGTCACTGAAGCTTTCTTT,CASSMGAVVTEAFF
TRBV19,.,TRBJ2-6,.,TGTGCCAGTAGTATATGGGGGTTATCACCGGGGGCCAACGTCCTGACTTTC,CASSIWGLSPGANVLTF
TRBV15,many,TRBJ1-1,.,TGTGCCACCAGCCATGGGGGAAGGGCTTTCTTT,CATSHGGRAFF